Listed here are 13 T cell receptor beta chains from one sample, sequenced in a study of T-cell reconstitution after alpha-beta-depleted transplantation in children. Using unique molecular identifiers, the investigators prepared the TCRbeta library. MiXCR, applied by TCRdb to the PCR reads, yields one record per CDR3 protein. The profile covers around 960,000 distinct CDR3 sequences, with about 26% appearing a single time and under 30% taken by the ten largest. The sequences come from PBMCs, mostly from graft donor cells, collected 360 days after TCRalphabeta/CD19-depleted stem cell transplant. The receptor source for this set is a boy younger than two who had a stem cell transplant for SCID, so the T cells may come from the graft donor.

The CDR3 DNA follows: TGTGCCACCGGGCGACAGCCTGGCAATGAGCAGTTCTTC. It is translated as CATGRQPGNEQFF. The chain links TRBV15 to TRBJ2-1; D perhaps matches TRBD1 (5 bases). V shed 8 bases and J shed 6 bases, with 14 bases lying between them. The germline CDR1 and CDR2 sequences are LNHNV and YYDKDF (reference sequence). This CDR3 contains 13 residues.

This clonotype was recorded at least ten times. The gene calls are TRBV15 and TRBJ2-3; D is uncertain. Germline-derived CDR1 and CDR2 are LNHNV and YYDKDF (reference sequence). V lost 4 bases and J 1 base, leaving 9 bases between the germline ends. CDR3 size: 14 residues. The CDR3 is CATSTEWGTDTQYF. CDR3 DNA: TGTGCCACCAGCACCGAGTGGGGCACAGATACGCAGTATTTT.

V usage is TRBV6-2 or TRBV6-3 and J usage is TRBJ2-2, with a weak D call TRBD1 (5 bases). The germline V and J ends were trimmed by 6 bases and 5 bases, with 16 bases remaining between them. CDR1 is MNHEY and CDR2 is SVGEGT in the germline V gene. The CDR3 is made up of 15 amino acids. The CDR3 coding sequence is TGTGCCAGCAGAATAGACAGCGTCGGGACCGGGGAGCTGTTTTTT. It codes for CASRIDSVGTGELFF.

The chain has TRBV5-1 and TRBJ2-7; 7 nucleotides align to TRBD1. Germline CDR1 SGHRS, CDR2 YFSETQ. The CDR3 covers 15 residues. Trimming cost V 1 base and J 5 bases; bases outside gene matches: 9. The CDR3 protein is CASSLIQGMYDEQYF. The CDR3 coding sequence is TGCGCCAGCAGCTTGATACAGGGGATGTACGACGAGCAGTACTTC.

This chain uses TRBV28 with TRBJ2-1; TRBD2 matches at 14 bases. The CDR3 loop spans 15 amino acids. V was clipped by 6 bases and J by 8 bases; unmatched bases: 6. Germline CDR1 reads MDHEN; CDR2 reads SYDVKM. As DNA, the CDR3 is TGTGCCAGCAGGCAGACTAGCGGGGGGGCCCATGAGCAGTTCTTC. Translated, it gives CASRQTSGGAHEQFF. Full variable domain (missing parts from reference TRBV28 and TRBJ2-1): DVKVTQSSRYLVKRTGEKVFLECVQDMDHENMFWYRQDPGLGLRLIYFSYDVKMKEKGDIPEGYSVSREKKERFSLILESASTNQTSMYLCASRQTSGGAHEQFFGPGTRLTVL.

This clonotype appeared a few times. CDR3 loop: CATSREHRTSGGDSTDTQYF. The CDR3 bases are TGTGCCACCAGCAGAGAACATCGGACTAGCGGGGGGGATAGCACAGATACGCAGTATTTT. The chain has TRBV15 and TRBJ2-3; TRBD2 aligns across 15 bases. Unmatched junction bases numbered 7, after V lost 0 bases and J lost 0 bases. Germline CDR1 reads LNHNV; CDR2 reads YYDKDF (reference sequence). The CDR3 is 20 amino acids. The variable domain in full, with the rest retrieved from reference TRBV15 and TRBJ2-3, is DAMVIQNPRYQVTQFGKPVTLSCSQTLNHNVMYWYQQKSSQAPKLLFHYYDKDFNNEADTPDNFQSRRPNTSFCFLDIRSPGLGDTAMYLCATSREHRTSGGDSTDTQYFGPGTRLTVL.

In this sample, this clonotype turned up a few times. The chain uses TRBV29-1 and TRBJ2-3; D is possibly TRBD2 (6 bases). The CDR3 totals 12 residues. The ends were cut back, 3 bases at V and 3 bases at J, with 7 bases in the middle. Germline CDR1 reads SQVTM; CDR2 reads ANQGSEA. The CDR3 reads CSVDRETDTQYF. CDR3 in DNA: TGCAGCGTTGATCGGGAGACAGATACGCAGTATTTT.

V and J are TRBV2 and TRBJ2-1; weak D call: TRBD2 (5 bases). CDR1 and CDR2 (germline): SNHLY, FYNNEI. CDR3 size: 17 residues. Trimming removed 0 bases at V and 0 bases at J, with 12 bases between. CDR3 coding DNA: TGTGCCAGCAGTGAAGCGCACGGGATACGCTCCTACAATGAGCAGTTCTTC. It encodes CASSEAHGIRSYNEQFF.

Ten or more counts support this clonotype. The J gene is TRBJ2-1, the V gene TRBV29-1; TRBD1 matches at 9 bases. Germline V lookup: CDR1 SQVTM, CDR2 ANQGSEA. This CDR3 has 13 residues. V trimming: 4 bases; J trimming: 7 bases; junction bases outside the gene matches: 5. The CDR3 sequence is CSVGGQGGNEQFF. For the CDR3, the DNA is TGCAGCGTTGGGGGACAGGGAGGGAATGAGCAGTTCTTC.

In its sample, this clonotype was seen a few times. The V and J genes are TRBV6-1 and TRBJ1-2, with no clear D. The CDR3 sequence is 15 residues long. Trimming stripped 0 bases from V and 2 bases from J, with 10 bases between. Per the germline V gene, CDR1 is MNHNS and CDR2 is SASEGT. The DNA for the CDR3 is TGTGCCAGCAGTGAAGCGCAAGGACTGAACTATGGCTACACCTTC. Amino acids: CASSEAQGLNYGYTF.

The V and J genes are TRBV7-6 and TRBJ2-7; the D gene is possibly TRBD2 (5 bases). Germline V gene sequence: CDR1 SGHVS, CDR2 FNYEAQ. Trimming took off 4 bases at V and 2 bases at J, with 15 bases between the two ends. CDR3 length: 15 residues. For the CDR3, the DNA is TGTGCCAGCAGCTCGCAGGCGGGTAGCGCCTACGAGCAGTACTTC. It codes for CASSSQAGSAYEQYF.

The rearrangement uses TRBV5-1 and TRBJ2-1; 7 bases fit TRBD1. CDR3 size: 13 residues. From germline, CDR1 is SGHRS and CDR2 YFSETQ. The ends lost 4 bases at V and 10 bases at J; junction bases unmatched: 8. Here the CDR3 reads CASSKRTGYEQFF. The CDR3 DNA reads TGCGCCAGCAGCAAACGGACAGGTTACGAGCAGTTCTTC.

This clonotype showed up many times. V is TRBV29-1 and J is TRBJ2-3; possibly TRBD2 for D (5 bases). The V end was cut by 3 bases, the J end by 4 bases, with 14 bases between. Germline CDR1 reads SQVTM; CDR2 reads ANQGSEA. CDR3 size: 14 residues. The CDR3 DNA is TGCAGCGTTGAGGGAGCGCTGGGCTCAGATACGCAGTATTTT. Protein product: CSVEGALGSDTQYF.